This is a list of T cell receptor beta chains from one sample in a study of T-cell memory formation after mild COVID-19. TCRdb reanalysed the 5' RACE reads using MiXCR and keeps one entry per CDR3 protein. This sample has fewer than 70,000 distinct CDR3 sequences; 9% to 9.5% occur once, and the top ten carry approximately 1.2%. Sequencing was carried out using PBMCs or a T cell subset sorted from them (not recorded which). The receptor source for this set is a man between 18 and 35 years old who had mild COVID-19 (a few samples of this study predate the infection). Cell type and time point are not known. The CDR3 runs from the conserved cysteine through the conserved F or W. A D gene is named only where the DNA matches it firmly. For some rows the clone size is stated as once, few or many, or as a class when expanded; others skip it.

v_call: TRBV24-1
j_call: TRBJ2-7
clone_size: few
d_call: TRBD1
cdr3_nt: TGTGCCACCAGTGATCTGACTGAACAGGGGGCTAGGTACGAGCAGTACTTC
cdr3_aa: CATSDLTEQGARYEQYF

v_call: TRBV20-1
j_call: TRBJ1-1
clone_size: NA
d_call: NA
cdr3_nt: TGCAGTGCTCGCGCAGGGGAGCTCACTGAAGCTTTCTTT
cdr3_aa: CSARAGELTEAFF

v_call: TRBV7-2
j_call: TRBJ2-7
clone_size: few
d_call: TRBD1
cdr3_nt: TGTGCCAGCAGCGTAACCGGGACAGTTCTCTACGAGCAGTACTTC
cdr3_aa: CASSVTGTVLYEQYF

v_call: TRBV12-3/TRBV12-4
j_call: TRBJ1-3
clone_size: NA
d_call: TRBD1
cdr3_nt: TGTGCCAGCAGGGAAGGGACAGGGGCTGGAAACACCATATATTTT
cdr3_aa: CASREGTGAGNTIYF

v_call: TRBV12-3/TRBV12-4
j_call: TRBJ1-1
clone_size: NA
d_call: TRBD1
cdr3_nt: TGTGCCAGCAGTCCCGCGACAGGGGGCAACACTGAAGCTTTCTTT
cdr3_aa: CASSPATGGNTEAFF

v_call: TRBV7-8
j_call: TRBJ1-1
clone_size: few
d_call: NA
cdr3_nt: TGTGCCAGCAGCTTAGTTCCGGGGACTGAAGCTTTCTTT
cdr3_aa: CASSLVPGTEAFF

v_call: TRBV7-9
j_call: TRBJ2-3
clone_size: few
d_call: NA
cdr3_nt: TGTGCCAGCAGCTTCCTCAGCGGAACTACAGATACGCAGTATTTT
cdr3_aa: CASSFLSGTTDTQYF

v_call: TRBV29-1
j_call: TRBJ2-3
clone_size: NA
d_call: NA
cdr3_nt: TGCAGCGCCCGTAACAGTGCAGATACGCAGTATTTT
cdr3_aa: CSARNSADTQYF

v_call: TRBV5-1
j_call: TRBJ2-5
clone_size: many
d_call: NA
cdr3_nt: TGCGCCAGCAGCTTGTTGTCTAGCGCTCTCGAGACCCAGTACTTC
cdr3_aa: CASSLLSSALETQYF

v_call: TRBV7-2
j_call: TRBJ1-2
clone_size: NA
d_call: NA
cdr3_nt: TGTGCCAGCAGCTCTCCCGGAATTGGGTATGGCTACACCTTC
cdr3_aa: CASSSPGIGYGYTF

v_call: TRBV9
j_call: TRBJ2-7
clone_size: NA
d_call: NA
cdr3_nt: TGTGCCAGCAGCGCGGGGGGGGGACAGGGCTACGAGCAGTACTTC
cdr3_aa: CASSAGGGQGYEQYF

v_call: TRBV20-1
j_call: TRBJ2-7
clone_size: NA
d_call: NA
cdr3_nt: TGCAGTGCCCTCGGCAGAGCTGCCTACGAGCAGTACTTC
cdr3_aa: CSALGRAAYEQYF

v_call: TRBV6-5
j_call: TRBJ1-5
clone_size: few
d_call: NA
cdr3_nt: TGTGCCAGCAAGGGTTCGGAGGGGAGGGGGCCCCAGCATTTT
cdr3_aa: CASKGSEGRGPQHF

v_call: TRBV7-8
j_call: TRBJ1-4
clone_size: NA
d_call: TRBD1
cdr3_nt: TGTGCCAGCAGCCCCCGACAGGGTTCTAATGAAAAACTGTTTTTT
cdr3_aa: CASSPRQGSNEKLFF

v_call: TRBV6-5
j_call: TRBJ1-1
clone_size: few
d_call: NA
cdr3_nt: TGTGCCAGCAGTCGTAAACTCGCTACCGGGGCTGAAGCTTTCTTT
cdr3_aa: CASSRKLATGAEAFF

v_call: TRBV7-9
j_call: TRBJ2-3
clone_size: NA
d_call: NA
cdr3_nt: TGTGCCAGCAGGCGGGACCGTACAGATACGCAGTATTTT
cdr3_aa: CASRRDRTDTQYF

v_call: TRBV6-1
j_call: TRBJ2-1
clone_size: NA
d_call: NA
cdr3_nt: TGTGCCAGTCTGTCCGGGGACTCCTACAATGAGCAGTTCTTC
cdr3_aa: CASLSGDSYNEQFF

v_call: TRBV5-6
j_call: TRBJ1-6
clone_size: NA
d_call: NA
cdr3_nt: TGTGCCAGCAGCTTGGGGTTTTCCAAGGCACCCCTCCACTTT
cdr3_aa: CASSLGFSKAPLHF

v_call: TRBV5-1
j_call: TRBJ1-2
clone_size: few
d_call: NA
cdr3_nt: TGCGCCAGCAGCCAAACAAGGGAGTATGGCTACACCTTC
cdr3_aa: CASSQTREYGYTF

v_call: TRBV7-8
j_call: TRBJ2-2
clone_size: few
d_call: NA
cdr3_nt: TGTGCCAGCAGCTTAGAGGTGCTGGGCACCGGGGAGCTGTTTTTT
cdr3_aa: CASSLEVLGTGELFF

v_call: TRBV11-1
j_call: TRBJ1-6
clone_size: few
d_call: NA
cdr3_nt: TGTGCCAGCAGCCCCCGGGGGGGATCACCCCTCCACTTT
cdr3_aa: CASSPRGGSPLHF

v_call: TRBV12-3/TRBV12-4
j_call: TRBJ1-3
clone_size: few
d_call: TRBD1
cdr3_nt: TGTGCCAGCAGTTTGAGGAGGGGGCTTGGAAACACCATATATTTT
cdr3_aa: CASSLRRGLGNTIYF

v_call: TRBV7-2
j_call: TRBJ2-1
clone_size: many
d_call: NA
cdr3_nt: TGTGCCAGCAGCTTAGGGGGACGGGGTATGAATGAGCAGTTCTTC
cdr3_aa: CASSLGGRGMNEQFF

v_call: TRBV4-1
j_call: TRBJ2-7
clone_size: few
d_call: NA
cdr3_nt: TGCGCCAGCAGCCAAGATCCGACTCGCCCTGAGGAGCAGTACTTC
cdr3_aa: CASSQDPTRPEEQYF

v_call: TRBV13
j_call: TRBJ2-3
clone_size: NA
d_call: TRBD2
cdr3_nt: TGTGCCAGCAGCTTCGAGCGGGGGGGCGTGGTAGATACGCAGTATTTT
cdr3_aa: CASSFERGGVVDTQYF

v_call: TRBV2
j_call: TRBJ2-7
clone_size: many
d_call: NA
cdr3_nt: TGTGCCAGCAGTGAATGGTTTTCTTCCTACGAGCAGTACTTC
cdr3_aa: CASSEWFSSYEQYF

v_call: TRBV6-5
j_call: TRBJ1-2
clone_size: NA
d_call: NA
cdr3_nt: TGTGCCAGCAGTCAACCCCCCGGGGAGGGGGGCTACACCTTC
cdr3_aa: CASSQPPGEGGYTF

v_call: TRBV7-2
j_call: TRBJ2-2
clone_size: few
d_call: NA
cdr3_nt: TGTGCCAGCAGCCTGTACGGACAGAACACCGGGGAGCTGTTTTTT
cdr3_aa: CASSLYGQNTGELFF

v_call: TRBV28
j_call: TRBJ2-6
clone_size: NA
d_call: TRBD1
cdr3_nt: TGTGCCAGCACTACGACAGGGGGCGCGGGGGCCAACGTCCTGACTTTC
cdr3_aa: CASTTTGGAGANVLTF

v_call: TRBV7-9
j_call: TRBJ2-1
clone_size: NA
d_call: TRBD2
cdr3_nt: TGTGCCAGCAGCACTACTAGCGGGGGGGCCCGCTACAATGAGCAGTTCTTC
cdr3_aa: CASSTTSGGARYNEQFF

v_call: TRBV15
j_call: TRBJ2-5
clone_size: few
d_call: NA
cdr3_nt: TGTGCCACCAGCCCCCGGACTACGCAAGAGACCCAGTACTTC
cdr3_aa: CATSPRTTQETQYF

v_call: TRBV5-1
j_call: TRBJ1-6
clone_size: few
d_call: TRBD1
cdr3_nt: TGCGCCAGCAGCTCCTCCTCAACAGGGGGTAGTAATTCACCCCTCCACTTT
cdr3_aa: CASSSSSTGGSNSPLHF

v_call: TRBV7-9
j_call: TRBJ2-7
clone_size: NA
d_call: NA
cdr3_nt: TGTGCCAGCAGCTTAGTGGGGATATCCTACGAGCAGTACTTC
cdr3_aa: CASSLVGISYEQYF

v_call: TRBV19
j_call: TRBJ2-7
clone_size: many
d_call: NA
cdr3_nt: TGTGCCACAAAAGGGCAGGGCCCGTACGAGCAGTACTTC
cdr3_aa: CATKGQGPYEQYF

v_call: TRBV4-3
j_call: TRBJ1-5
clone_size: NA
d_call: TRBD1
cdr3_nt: TGCGCCAGCAGCCAAGATGCCCAGGGGGCCACCAATCGGCATTTT
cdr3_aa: CASSQDAQGATNRHF

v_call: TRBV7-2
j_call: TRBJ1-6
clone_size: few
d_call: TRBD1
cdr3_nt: TGTGCCAGCAGCCTGGAGGTCTGGACAGGGTATAATTCACCCCTCCACTTT
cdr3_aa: CASSLEVWTGYNSPLHF

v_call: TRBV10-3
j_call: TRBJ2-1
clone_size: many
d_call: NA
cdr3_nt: TGTGCCATCAGTGAGCCGGAGTCCCAGGGGTATAAGCAGTTCTTC
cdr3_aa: CAISEPESQGYKQFF

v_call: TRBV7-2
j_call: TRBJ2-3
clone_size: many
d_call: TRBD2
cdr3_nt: TGTGCCAGCAGCCCGACTAGCGGAGGCTCAGATACGCAGTATTTT
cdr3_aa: CASSPTSGGSDTQYF

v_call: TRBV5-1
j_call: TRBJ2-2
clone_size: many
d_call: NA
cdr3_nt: TGCGCCAGCAGTCCGGAAGCGCCGGGACTGACCGGGGAGCTGTTTTTT
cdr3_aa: CASSPEAPGLTGELFF

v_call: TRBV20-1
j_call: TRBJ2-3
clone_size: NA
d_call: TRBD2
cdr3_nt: TGCAGTGCTAGAGATCCTAGCGGGGGCACAGATACGCAGTATTTT
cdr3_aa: CSARDPSGGTDTQYF

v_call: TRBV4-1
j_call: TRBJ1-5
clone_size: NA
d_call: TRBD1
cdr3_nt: TGCGCCAGCAGCCAAGATCCAGGGGGCGGGCCCCAGCATTTT
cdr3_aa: CASSQDPGGGPQHF

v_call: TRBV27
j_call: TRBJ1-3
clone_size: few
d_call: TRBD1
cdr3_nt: TGTGCCAGCAGTTTAGCCAGGGGGTCTGGAAACACCATATATTTT
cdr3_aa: CASSLARGSGNTIYF

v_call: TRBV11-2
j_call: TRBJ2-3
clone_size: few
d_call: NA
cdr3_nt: TGTGCCAGCAGCTTAGGGACGTTGGTAGATACGCAGTATTTT
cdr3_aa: CASSLGTLVDTQYF

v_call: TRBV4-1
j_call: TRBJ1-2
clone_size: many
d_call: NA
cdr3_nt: TGCGCCAGCAGCCAGAAATGGGGGGATGGCTACACCTTC
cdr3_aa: CASSQKWGDGYTF

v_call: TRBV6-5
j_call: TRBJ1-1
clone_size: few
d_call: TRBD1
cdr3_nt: TGTGCCAGCAGTCCCCGCGACAGGGGTTATCGAGCTTTCTTT
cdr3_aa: CASSPRDRGYRAFF

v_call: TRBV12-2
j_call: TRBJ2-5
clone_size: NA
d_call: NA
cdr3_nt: TGTGCAAGTCGCTTGGGTTCCACAGGGGGCTACAATGGGTCTGCGGAGACCCAGTACTTC
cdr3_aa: CASRLGSTGGYNGSAETQYF

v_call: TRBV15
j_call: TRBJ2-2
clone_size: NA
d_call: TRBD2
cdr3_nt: TGTGCCACCAGCAAAGATCCGGGACTAGCGGGGGGGCGGGAGCTGTTTTTT
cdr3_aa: CATSKDPGLAGGRELFF

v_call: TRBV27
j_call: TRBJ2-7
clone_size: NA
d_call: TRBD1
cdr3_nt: TGTGCCAGCAGTTCCGACGGGACAGGGGCCTACGAGCAGTACTTC
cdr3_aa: CASSSDGTGAYEQYF

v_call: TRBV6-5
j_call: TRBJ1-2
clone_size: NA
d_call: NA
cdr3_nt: TGTGCCAGCAGTTACTCCCCAGGGAAAGACTATGGCTACACCTTC
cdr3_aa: CASSYSPGKDYGYTF

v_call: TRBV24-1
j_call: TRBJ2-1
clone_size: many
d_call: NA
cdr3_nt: TGTGCCACCAGTGATCCCTTGGGACCGGACTTCAATGAGCAGTTCTTC
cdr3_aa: CATSDPLGPDFNEQFF

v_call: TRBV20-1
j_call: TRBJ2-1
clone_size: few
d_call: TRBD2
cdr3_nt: TGCAGTGCTAGAACGGGGGGAGGCGATGAGCAGTTCTTC
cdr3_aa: CSARTGGGDEQFF

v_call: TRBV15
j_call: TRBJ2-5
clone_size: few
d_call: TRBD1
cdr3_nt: TGTGCCACCAGCAAACGACAGGGTGGAGAGACCCAGTACTTC
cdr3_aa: CATSKRQGGETQYF